These T cell receptor beta chains were read from a single sample in a study of CD8 T cells in ankylosing spondylitis. One entry per CDR3 protein results from TCRdb running MiXCR on the 5' RACE reads. Of a few hundred thousand distinct CDR3 sequences in the sample, 6.5% to 10% are singletons; the top ten hold about 15%. Input material: blood, either unsorted or a sorted T cell fraction (not recorded which). Receptors originate from a male donor with ankylosing spondylitis. CDR3s include the opening cysteine and the closing phenylalanine or tryptophan. A D gene is named only where the DNA matches it firmly. Only some rows state a clone size, as once, few, many or a class for expanded clones.

v_gene	abundance	d_gene	j_gene	CDR3aa	CDR3nt
TRBV27	few	TRBD2	TRBJ2-7	CASSLSLAGASYEQYF	TGTGCCAGCAGTTTATCACTAGCGGGTGCCTCCTACGAGCAGTACTTC
TRBV3-1	many	-	TRBJ2-1	CASSPLRGPYNEQFF	TGTGCCAGCAGCCCCCTCCGCGGGCCTTACAATGAGCAGTTCTTC
TRBV20-1	many	-	TRBJ1-5	CSARGAGDQPQHF	TGCAGTGCTAGAGGGGCGGGAGATCAGCCCCAGCATTTT
TRBV15	few	-	TRBJ1-5	CATSSGGESNQPQHF	TGTGCCACCAGCAGTGGAGGGGAAAGCAATCAGCCCCAGCATTTT
TRBV5-1	many	-	TRBJ2-2	CASSLTGSVTGELFF	TGCGCCAGCAGCTTAACAGGGTCGGTCACCGGGGAGCTGTTTTTT
TRBV28	few	TRBD2	TRBJ2-3	CASIKRGSTDTQYF	TGTGCCAGCATCAAGCGGGGATCCACAGATACGCAGTATTTT
TRBV4-2	few	TRBD2	TRBJ2-3	CASSHGLAASTDTQYF	TGTGCCAGCAGCCACGGACTAGCGGCAAGCACAGATACGCAGTATTTT
TRBV12-3/TRBV12-4	many	TRBD2	TRBJ2-3	CASSGVLAGGITQYF	TGTGCCAGCAGTGGCGTTTTAGCGGGAGGTATTACGCAGTATTTT
TRBV5-1	many	-	TRBJ2-7	CASSFGPSSYEQYF	TGCGCCAGCAGCTTTGGACCGAGCTCCTACGAGCAGTACTTC
TRBV12-3/TRBV12-4	many	TRBD2	TRBJ2-2	CASRPGLADGELFF	TGTGCCAGCAGACCCGGACTAGCGGACGGGGAGCTGTTTTTT
TRBV24-1	many	-	TRBJ1-5	CATSDHPGNGNQPQHF	TGTGCCACCAGTGATCACCCCGGGAATGGCAATCAGCCCCAGCATTTT
TRBV6-2/TRBV6-3	-	-	TRBJ2-1	CASSYSIVWGQLYNEQFF	TGTGCCAGCAGTTACTCGATAGTGTGGGGGCAGCTTTACAATGAGCAGTTCTTC
TRBV5-5	-	-	TRBJ1-5	CASSLVENQPQHF	TGTGCCAGCAGCTTGGTCGAAAATCAGCCCCAGCATTTT
TRBV5-1	-	TRBD2	TRBJ2-5	CASSATSGKETQYF	TGCGCCAGCAGCGCCACTAGCGGGAAAGAGACCCAGTACTTC
TRBV3-1	many	-	TRBJ2-1	CASSPTGGYNEQFF	TGTGCCAGCAGCCCAACCGGGGGCTACAATGAGCAGTTCTTC
TRBV29-1	-	TRBD1	TRBJ2-7	CSVYVQGWYEQYF	TGCAGCGTTTACGTACAGGGGTGGTACGAGCAGTACTTC
TRBV29-1	few	TRBD1	TRBJ2-5	CSVEGRGSQETQYF	TGCAGCGTTGAGGGCAGGGGGTCGCAAGAGACCCAGTACTTC
TRBV7-8	few	-	TRBJ2-3	CASSLGGGTGTDTQYF	TGTGCCAGCAGCTTAGGGGGCGGGACGGGCACAGATACGCAGTATTTT
TRBV7-9	-	-	TRBJ2-3	CASSQEGLLDTQYF	TGTGCCAGCAGCCAGGAGGGGTTGTTGGATACGCAGTATTTT
TRBV6-2/TRBV6-3	-	-	TRBJ2-1	CASSYSRLGSYNEQFF	TGTGCCAGCAGTTACTCTAGACTGGGCTCCTACAATGAGCAGTTCTTC